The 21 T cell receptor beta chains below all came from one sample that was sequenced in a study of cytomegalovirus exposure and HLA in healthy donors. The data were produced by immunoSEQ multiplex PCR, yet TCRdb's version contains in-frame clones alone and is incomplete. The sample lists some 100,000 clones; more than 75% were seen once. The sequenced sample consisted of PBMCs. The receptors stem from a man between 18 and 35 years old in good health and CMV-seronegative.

In nucleotides, the CDR3 is TGTGCCAGCGGACCAAAGGGACACACAGGGGGCAATCAGCCCCAGCATTTT. This encodes CASGPKGHTGGNQPQHF. The chain links TRBV2 to TRBJ1-5, with 7 bases fitting TRBD1. Trimming removed 8 bases from V and 2 bases from J; junction bases left unmatched: 15. The CDR3 contains 17 residues. Germline V CDR1 and CDR2: SNHLY, FYNNEI.

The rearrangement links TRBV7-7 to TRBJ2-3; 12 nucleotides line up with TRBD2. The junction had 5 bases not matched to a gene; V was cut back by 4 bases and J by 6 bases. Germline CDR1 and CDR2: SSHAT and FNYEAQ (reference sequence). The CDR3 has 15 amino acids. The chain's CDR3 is CASSSTSGSWDTQYF. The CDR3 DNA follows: TGTGCCAGCAGCTCGACTAGCGGGAGTTGGGATACGCAGTATTTT.

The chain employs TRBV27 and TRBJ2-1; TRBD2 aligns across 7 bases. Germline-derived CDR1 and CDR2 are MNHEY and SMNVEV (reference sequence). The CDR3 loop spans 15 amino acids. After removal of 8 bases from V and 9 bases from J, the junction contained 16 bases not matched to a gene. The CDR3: CASGGVGPSSGEQFF. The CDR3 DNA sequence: TGTGCCAGCGGGGGGGTTGGTCCCTCATCGGGTGAGCAGTTCTTC.

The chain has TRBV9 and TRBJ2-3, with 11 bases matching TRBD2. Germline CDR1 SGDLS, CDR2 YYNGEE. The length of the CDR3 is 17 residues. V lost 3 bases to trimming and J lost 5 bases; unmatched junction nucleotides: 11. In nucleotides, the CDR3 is TGTGCCAGCAGCGGGTTGGTAGCGGGAGGGCCTTTAGATACGCAGTATTTT. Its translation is CASSGLVAGGPLDTQYF.

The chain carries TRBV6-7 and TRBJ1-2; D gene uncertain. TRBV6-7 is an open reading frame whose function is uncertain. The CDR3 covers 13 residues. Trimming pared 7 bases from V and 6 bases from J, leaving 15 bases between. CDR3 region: CASTRNSLDGYTF. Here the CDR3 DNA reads TGTGCCAGCACCCGTAACAGTCTGGATGGCTACACCTTC.

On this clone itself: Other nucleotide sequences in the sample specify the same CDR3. The CDR3 loop reads CASSLPGGGGYTF. CDR3 DNA: TGTGCCAGCAGCTTGCCCGGGGGTGGCGGCTACACCTTC. The rearrangement links TRBV5-6 to TRBJ1-2; tentatively, D is TRBD1 (5 bases). The CDR3 consists of 13 residues. Trimming removed 1 base at V and 8 bases at J, with 12 bases between. The V gene's germline CDR1 is SGHDT and CDR2 YYEEEE.

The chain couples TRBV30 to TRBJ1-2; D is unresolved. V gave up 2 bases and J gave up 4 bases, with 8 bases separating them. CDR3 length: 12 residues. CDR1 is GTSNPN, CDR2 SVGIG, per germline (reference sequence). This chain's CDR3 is CAWSTGSYGYTF. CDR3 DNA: TGTGCCTGGAGTACTGGGAGCTATGGCTACACCTTC.

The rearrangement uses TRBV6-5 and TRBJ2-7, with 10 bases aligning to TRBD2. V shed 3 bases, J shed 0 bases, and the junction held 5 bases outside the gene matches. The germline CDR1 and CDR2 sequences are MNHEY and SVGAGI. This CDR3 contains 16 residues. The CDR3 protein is CASSYSGLAASYEQYF. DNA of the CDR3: TGTGCCAGCAGTTATTCCGGACTAGCGGCCTCCTACGAGCAGTACTTC.

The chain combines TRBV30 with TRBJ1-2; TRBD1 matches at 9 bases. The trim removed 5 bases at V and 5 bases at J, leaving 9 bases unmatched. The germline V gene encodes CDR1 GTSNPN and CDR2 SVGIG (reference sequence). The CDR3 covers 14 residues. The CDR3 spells CAWELGQGNYGYTF. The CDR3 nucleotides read TGTGCCTGGGAGTTGGGACAGGGCAATTATGGCTACACCTTC.

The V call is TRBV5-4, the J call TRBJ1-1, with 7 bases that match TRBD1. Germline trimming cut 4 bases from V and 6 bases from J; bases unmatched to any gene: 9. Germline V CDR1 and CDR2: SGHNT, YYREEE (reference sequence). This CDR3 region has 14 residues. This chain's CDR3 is CASSPRQGQSEAFF. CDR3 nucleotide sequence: TGTGCCAGCAGCCCCCGACAGGGACAGTCTGAAGCTTTCTTT.

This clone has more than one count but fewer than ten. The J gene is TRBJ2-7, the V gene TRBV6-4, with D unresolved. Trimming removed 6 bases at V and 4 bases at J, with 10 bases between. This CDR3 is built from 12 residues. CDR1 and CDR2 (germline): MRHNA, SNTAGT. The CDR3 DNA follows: TGTGCCAGCAGCTACTCAAAATACGAGCAGTACTTC. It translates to CASSYSKYEQYF.

As DNA, the CDR3 is TGTGCCAGCAGCGACAGGGGTTCACCCTACGAGCAGTACTTC. Translating gives CASSDRGSPYEQYF. The rearrangement uses TRBV5-4 and TRBJ2-7; TRBD1 aligns across 8 bases. CDR3 length equals 14 residues. The V gene's germline CDR1 is SGHNT and CDR2 YYREEE (reference sequence). Trimming cost V 4 bases and J 2 bases; bases outside gene matches: 5.

CDR3 DNA: TGTGCCAGCAGTAAGAGTATTCTGGTCCCTCTCTACGAGCAGTACTTC. Its protein product is CASSKSILVPLYEQYF. The chain carries TRBV2 and TRBJ2-7; D not certain. V shed 5 bases and J shed 3 bases, with 20 bases lying between them. This CDR3 contains 16 residues. In germline, CDR1 is SNHLY, CDR2 FYNNEI.

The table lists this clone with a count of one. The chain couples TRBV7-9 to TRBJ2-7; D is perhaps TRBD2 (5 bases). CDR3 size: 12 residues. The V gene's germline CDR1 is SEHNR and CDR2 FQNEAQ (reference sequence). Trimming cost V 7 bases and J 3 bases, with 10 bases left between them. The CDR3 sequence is CASTPGNYEQYF. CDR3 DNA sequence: TGTGCCAGCACCCCGGGAAACTACGAGCAGTACTTC.

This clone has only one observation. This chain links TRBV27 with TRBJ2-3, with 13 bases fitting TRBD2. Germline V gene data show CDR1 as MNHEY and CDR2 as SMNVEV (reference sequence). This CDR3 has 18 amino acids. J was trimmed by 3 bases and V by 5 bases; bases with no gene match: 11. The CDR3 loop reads CASSPVRTSGRLTDTQYF. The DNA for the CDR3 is TGTGCCAGCAGTCCGGTACGGACTAGCGGGAGATTGACAGATACGCAGTATTTT.

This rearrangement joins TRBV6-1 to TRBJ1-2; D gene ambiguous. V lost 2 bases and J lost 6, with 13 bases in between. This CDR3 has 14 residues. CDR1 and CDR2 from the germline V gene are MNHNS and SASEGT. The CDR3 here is CASSEMEGRDGYTF. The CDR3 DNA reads TGTGCCAGCAGTGAAATGGAGGGTCGGGATGGCTACACCTTC.

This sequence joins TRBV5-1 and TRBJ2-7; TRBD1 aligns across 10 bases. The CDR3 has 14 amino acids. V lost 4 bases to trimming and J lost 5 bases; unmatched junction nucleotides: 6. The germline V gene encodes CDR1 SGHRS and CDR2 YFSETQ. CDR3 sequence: CASSQGQGVNEQYF. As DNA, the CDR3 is TGCGCCAGCAGCCAAGGACAGGGGGTCAACGAGCAGTACTTC. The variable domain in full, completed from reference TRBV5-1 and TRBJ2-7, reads KAGVTQTPRYLIKTRGQQVTLSCSPISGHRSVSWYQQTPGQGLQFLFEYFSETQRNKGNFPGRFSGRQFSNSRSEMNVSTLELGDSALYLCASSQGQGVNEQYFGPGTRLTVT.

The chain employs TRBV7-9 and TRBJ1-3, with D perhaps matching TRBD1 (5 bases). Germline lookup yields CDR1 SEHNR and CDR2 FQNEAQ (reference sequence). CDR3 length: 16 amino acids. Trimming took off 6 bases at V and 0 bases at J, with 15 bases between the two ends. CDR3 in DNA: TGTGCCAGCAGGGGAAACGCAGGGTTCTCTGGAAACACCATATATTTT. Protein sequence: CASRGNAGFSGNTIYF.

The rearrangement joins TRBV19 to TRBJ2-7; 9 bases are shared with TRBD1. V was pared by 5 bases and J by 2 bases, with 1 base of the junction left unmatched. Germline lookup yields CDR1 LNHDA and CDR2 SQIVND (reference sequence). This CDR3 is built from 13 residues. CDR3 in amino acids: CASSRQGAYEQYF. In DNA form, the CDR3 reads TGTGCCAGTAGTCGACAGGGGGCCTACGAGCAGTACTTC.

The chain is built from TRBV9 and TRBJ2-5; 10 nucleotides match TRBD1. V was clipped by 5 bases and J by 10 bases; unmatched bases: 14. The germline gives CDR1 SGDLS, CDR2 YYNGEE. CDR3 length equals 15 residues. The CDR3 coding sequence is TGTGCCAGCAGTCTTACCGGGACAGGGGTATCCGACCAGTACTTC. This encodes CASSLTGTGVSDQYF. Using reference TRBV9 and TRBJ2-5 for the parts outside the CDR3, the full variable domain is DSGVTQTPKHLITATGQRVTLRCSPRSGDLSVYWYQQSLDQGLQFLIQYYNGEERAKGNILERFSAQQFPDLHSELNLSSLELGDSALYFCASSLTGTGVSDQYFGPGTRLLVL.

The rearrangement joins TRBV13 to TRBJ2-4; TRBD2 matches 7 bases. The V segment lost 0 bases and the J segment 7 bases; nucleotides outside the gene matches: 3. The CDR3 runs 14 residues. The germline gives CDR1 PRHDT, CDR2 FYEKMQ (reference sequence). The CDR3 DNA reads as TGTGCCAGCAGCTTAGGCCAGGGAGGGAACATTCAGTACTTC. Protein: CASSLGQGGNIQYF.